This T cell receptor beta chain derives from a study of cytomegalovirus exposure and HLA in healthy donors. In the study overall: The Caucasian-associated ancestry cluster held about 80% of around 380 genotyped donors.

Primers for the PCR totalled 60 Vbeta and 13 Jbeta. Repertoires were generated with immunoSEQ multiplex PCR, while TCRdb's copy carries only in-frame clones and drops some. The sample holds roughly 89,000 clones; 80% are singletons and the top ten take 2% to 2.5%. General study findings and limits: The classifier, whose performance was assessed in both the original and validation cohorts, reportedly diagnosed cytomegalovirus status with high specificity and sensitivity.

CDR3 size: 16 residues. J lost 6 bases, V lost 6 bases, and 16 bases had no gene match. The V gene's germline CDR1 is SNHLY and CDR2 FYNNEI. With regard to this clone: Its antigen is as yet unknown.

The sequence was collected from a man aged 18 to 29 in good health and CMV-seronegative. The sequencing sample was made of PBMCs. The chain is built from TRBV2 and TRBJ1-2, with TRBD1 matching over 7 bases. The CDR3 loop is CASRGAGTATRNGYTF. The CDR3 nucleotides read TGTGCCAGCAGGGGAGCCGGGACAGCAACGAGGAATGGCTACACCTTC.